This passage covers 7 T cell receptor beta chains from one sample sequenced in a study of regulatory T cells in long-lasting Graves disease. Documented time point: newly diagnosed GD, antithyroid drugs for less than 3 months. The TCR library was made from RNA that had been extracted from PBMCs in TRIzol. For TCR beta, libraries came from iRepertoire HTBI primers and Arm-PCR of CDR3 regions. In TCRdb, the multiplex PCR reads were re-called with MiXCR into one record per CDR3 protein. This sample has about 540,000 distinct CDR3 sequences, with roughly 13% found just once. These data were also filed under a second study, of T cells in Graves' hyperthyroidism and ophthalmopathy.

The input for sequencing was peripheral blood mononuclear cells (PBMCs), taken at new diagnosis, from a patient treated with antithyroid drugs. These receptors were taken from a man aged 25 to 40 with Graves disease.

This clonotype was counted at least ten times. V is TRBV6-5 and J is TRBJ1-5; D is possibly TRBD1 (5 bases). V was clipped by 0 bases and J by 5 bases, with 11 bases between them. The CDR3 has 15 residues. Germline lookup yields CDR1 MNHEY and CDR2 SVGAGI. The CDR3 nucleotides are TGTGCCAGCAGTTACTCGGGGTTGGGGGATCAGCCCCAGCATTTT. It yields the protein CASSYSGLGDQPQHF.

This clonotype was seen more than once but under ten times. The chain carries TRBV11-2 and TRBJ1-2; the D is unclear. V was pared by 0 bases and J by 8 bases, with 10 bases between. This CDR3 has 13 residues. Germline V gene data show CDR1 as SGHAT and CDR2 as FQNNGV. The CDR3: CASSLDNGGGYTF. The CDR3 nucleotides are TGTGCCAGCAGCTTAGATAACGGAGGAGGCTACACCTTC.

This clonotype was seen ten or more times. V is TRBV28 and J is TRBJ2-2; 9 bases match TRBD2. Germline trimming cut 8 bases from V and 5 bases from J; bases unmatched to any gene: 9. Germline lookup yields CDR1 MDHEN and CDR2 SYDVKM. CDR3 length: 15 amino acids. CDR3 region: CASSGVAGVTGELFF. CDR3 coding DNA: TGTGCCAGCTCTGGGGTAGCGGGAGTTACCGGGGAGCTGTTTTTT.

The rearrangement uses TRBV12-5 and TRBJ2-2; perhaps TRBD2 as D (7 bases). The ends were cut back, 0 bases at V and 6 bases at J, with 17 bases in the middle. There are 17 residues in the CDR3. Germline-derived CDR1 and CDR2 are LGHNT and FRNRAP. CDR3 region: CASGLVLSGGRAGELFF. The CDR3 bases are TGTGCTAGTGGTTTGGTACTATCCGGGGGGCGAGCCGGGGAGCTGTTTTTT.

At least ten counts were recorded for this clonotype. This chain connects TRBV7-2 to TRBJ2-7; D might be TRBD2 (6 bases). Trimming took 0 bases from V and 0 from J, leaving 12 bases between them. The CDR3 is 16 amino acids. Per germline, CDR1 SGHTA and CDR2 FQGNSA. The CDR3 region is CASSLARAGSSYEQYF. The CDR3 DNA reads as TGTGCCAGCAGCTTAGCGCGTGCGGGGAGCTCCTACGAGCAGTACTTC. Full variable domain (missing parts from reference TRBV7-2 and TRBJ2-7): GAGVSQSPSNKVTEKGKDVELRCDPISGHTALYWYRQSLGQGLEFLIYFQGNSAPDKSGLPSDRFSAERTGGSVSTLTIQRTQQEDSAVYLCASSLARAGSSYEQYFGPGTRLTVT.

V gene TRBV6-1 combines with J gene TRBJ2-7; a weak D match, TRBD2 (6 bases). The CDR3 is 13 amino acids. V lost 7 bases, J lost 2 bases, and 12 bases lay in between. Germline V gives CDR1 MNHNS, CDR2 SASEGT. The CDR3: CASTRTKTYEQYF. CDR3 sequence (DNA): TGTGCCAGCACCCGGACTAAGACCTACGAGCAGTACTTC.

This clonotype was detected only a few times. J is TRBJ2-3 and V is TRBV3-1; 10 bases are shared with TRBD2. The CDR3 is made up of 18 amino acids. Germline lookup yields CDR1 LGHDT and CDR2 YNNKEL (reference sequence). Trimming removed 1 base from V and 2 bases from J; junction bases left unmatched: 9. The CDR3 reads CASSQVVAGGFHTDTQYF. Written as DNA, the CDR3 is TGTGCCAGCAGCCAAGTTGTAGCGGGAGGTTTCCACACAGATACGCAGTATTTT.